This T cell receptor beta chain was sequenced in a study of regulatory T cells in long-lasting Graves disease. Overall study findings and caveats: Persistent disease preferred TRBV28, TRBJ1-2 and TRBJ2-5.

The CDR3 consists of 14 residues. The germline V and J ends were trimmed by 1 base and 5 bases, with 6 bases remaining between them. Looked up from germline, CDR1 is LGHDT and CDR2 is YNNKEL (reference sequence). Specified time point: newly diagnosed GD, antithyroid drugs for less than 3 months. Preparation of the TCR library used RNA extracted from PBMCs. The authors built TCR beta libraries using iRepertoire HTBI primers and Arm-PCR of CDR3 regions. TCRdb used MiXCR to reprocess the multiplex PCR reads, holding one entry per CDR3 protein. The table shows hundreds of thousands of distinct CDR3 sequences, with approximately 15% occurring only once. As concerns this clonotype: Antigen unknown.

These data are also associated with another study on T cells in Graves' hyperthyroidism and ophthalmopathy. Per that paper: Hyperthyroidism patients were newly diagnosed, had disease duration under 2 months, and were aged 18 to 65 years.

The origin of this receptor is a woman in her 30s with Graves disease. Here the sequenced sample was peripheral blood mononuclear cells (PBMCs), taken at new diagnosis, from a patient treated with antithyroid drugs. V gene TRBV3-1 combines with J gene TRBJ1-6, with D maybe TRBD1 (6 bases). The CDR3 sequence is CASSQGTDNSPLHF. In DNA form, the CDR3 reads TGTGCCAGCAGCCAAGGGACAGATAATTCACCCCTCCACTTT.